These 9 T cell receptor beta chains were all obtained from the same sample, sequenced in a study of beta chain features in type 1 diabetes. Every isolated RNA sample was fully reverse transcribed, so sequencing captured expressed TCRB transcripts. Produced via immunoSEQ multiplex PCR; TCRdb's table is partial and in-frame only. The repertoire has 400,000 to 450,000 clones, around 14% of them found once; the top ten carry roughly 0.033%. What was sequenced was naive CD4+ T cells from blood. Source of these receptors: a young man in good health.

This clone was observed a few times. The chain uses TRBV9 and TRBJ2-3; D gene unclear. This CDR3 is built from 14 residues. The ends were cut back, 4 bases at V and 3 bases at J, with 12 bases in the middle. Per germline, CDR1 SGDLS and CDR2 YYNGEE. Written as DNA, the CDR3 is TGTGCCAGCAGCCTAGGGCCCCGTACAGATACGCAGTATTTT. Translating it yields CASSLGPRTDTQYF.

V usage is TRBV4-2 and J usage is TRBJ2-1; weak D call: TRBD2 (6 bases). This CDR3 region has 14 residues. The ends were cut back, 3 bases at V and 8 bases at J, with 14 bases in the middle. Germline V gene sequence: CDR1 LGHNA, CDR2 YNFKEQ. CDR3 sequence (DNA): TGTGCCAGCAGCCAGGGAACCTGGGGGGATGAGCAGTTCTTC. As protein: CASSQGTWGDEQFF.

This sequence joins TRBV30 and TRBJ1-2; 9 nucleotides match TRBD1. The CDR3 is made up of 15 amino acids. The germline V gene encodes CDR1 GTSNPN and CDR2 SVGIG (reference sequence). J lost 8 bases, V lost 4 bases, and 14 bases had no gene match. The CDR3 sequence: CAWIWRGQGAVGYTF. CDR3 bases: TGTGCCTGGATCTGGAGGGGACAGGGCGCCGTCGGCTACACCTTC. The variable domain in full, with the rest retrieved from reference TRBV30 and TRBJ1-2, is SQTIHQWPATLVQPVGSPLSLECTVEGTSNPNLYWYRQAAGRGLQLLFYSVGIGQISSEVPQNLSASRPQDRQFILSSKKLLLSDSGFYLCAWIWRGQGAVGYTFGSGTRLTVV.

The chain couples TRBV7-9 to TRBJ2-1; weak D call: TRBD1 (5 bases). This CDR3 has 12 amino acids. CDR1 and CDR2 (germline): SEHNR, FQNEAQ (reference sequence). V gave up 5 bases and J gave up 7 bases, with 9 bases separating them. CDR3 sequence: CASSQGVNEQFF. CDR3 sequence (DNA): TGTGCCAGCAGCCAAGGGGTAAATGAGCAGTTCTTC.

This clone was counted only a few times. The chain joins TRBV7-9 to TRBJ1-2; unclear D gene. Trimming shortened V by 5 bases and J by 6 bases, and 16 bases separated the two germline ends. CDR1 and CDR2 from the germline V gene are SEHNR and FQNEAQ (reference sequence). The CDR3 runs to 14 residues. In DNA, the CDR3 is TGTGCCAGCAGCCGCCTCTCGGGGTGGCATGGCTACACCTTC. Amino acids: CASSRLSGWHGYTF.

The CDR3 reads CASSSPDRGGEKLFF. In DNA form, the CDR3 reads TGTGCCAGCAGCTCGCCTGACAGGGGCGGAGAAAAACTGTTTTTT. The chain joins TRBV5-4 to TRBJ1-4, with 8 bases identical to TRBD1. In germline, CDR1 is SGHNT, CDR2 YYREEE (reference sequence). V was clipped by 3 bases and J by 8 bases; unmatched bases: 9. The CDR3 has 15 residues.

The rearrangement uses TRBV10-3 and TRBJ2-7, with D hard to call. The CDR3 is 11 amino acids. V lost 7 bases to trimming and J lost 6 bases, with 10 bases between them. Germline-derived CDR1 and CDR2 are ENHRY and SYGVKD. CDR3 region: CAIKAHSEQYF. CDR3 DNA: TGTGCCATCAAGGCCCACAGCGAGCAGTACTTC.

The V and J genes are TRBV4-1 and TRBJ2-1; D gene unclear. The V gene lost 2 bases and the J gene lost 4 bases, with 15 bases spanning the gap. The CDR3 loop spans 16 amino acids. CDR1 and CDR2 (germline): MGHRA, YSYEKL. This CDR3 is CASSQLLGGTYNEQFF. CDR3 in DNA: TGCGCCAGCAGCCAACTACTCGGCGGCACTTACAATGAGCAGTTCTTC.

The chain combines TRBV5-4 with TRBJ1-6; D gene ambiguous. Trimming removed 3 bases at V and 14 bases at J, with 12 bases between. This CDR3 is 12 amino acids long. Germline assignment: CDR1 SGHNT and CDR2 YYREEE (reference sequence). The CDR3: CASSSIQEALHF. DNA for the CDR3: TGTGCCAGCAGCTCCATCCAGGAGGCCCTCCACTTT.